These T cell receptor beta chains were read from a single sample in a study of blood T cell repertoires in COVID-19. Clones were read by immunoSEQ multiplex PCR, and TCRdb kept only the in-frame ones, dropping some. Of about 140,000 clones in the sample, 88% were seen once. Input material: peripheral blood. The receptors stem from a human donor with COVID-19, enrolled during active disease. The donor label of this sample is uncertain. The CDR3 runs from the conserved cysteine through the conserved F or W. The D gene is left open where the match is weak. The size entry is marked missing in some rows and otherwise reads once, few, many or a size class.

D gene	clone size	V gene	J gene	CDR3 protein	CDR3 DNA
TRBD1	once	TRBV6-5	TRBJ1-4	CASSHDRATNEKLFF	TGTGCCAGCAGTCATGACAGGGCAACTAATGAAAAACTGTTTTTT
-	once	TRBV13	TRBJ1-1	CASSLGVGSHAFF	TGTGCCAGCAGCTTAGGCGTGGGCAGTCACGCTTTCTTT
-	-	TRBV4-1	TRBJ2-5	CASGRGPLETQYF	TGCGCCTCGGGGCGGGGACCCCTAGAGACCCAGTACTTC
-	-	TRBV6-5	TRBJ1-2	CASRMTAAMGYGYTF	TGTGCCAGCAGAATGACAGCCGCGATGGGCTATGGCTACACCTTC
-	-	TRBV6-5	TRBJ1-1	CASHGRGVDTEAFF	TGTGCCAGCCATGGGCGGGGGGTTGACACTGAAGCTTTCTTT
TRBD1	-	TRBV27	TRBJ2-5	CASSLNTGVGETQYF	TGTGCCAGCAGTTTAAATACAGGGGTGGGAGAGACCCAGTACTTC
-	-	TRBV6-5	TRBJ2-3	CASSYSGLSTDTQYF	TGTGCCAGCAGTTACTCGGGACTTAGCACAGATACGCAGTATTTT
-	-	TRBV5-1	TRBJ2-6	CASSSGSGANVLTF	TGCGCCAGCAGCTCGGGCTCTGGGGCCAACGTCCTGACTTTC
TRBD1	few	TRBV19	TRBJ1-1	CASSRQGLNTEAFF	TGTGCCAGTAGTAGACAGGGATTGAACACTGAAGCTTTCTTT
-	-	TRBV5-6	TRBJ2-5	CASSRGETQYF	TGTGCCAGCAGTAGGGGAGAGACCCAGTACTTC
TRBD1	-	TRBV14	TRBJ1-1	CASSQGGGRGRLEAFF	TGTGCCAGCAGCCAAGGGGGTGGCAGGGGGAGGTTGGAAGCTTTCTTT
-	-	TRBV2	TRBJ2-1	CASRREGGSYNEQFF	TGTGCCAGTCGAAGGGAGGGGGGTTCCTACAATGAGCAGTTCTTC
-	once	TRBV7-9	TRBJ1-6	CASSLITDSGFDSPLHF	TGTGCCAGCAGCTTAATAACAGACTCAGGGTTTGATTCACCCCTCCACTTT
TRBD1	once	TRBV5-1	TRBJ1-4	CASSLGQGASNEKLFF	TGCGCCAGCAGCTTGGGACAGGGGGCTTCTAATGAAAAACTGTTTTTT